Each of the 7 T cell receptor beta chains below was sequenced from the same sample in a study of beta chain features in type 1 diabetes (dated by TCRdb to 2017 to 2018). These receptors' targets are unknown. On the study overall, not on this receptor specifically: In all four CD4+ subsets, TCRB CDR3 length was moderately but significantly shorter in type 1 diabetes patients.

Library preparation was by the immunoSEQ multiplex PCR assay. The entire isolated RNA was reverse transcribed using the High Capacity cDNA Reverse Transcription Kit, and thus expressed TCRB transcripts were sequenced. Drawn from immuneACCESS, this table holds only the in-frame rearrangements with V and J called that TCRdb kept. Clones are partly lost; checked studies trace under half to an unresolved V gene and leave the rest unexplained. The sample table lists a few hundred thousand clones, about 14% of them with a count of one. 0.019% of the sample is taken by the ten largest. The sample comprised naive CD4+ T cells from blood. This specimen's cell subset or site label, interpreted: true naive CD4+ T cells. All receptors come from a man aged 30-40 years with type 1 diabetes.

The chain employs TRBV5-6 and TRBJ1-5, with TRBD1 matching 8 bases. CDR1 is SGHDT, CDR2 YYEEEE, per germline. Trimming cost V 4 bases and J 2 bases; bases outside gene matches: 8. The CDR3 spans 16 residues. CDR3 nucleotide sequence: TGTGCCAGCAGCCTGGGACAGGCCTGGGGCAATCAGCCCCAGCATTTT. Translation gives CASSLGQAWGNQPQHF. The full variable domain, with the rest looked up from reference TRBV5-6 and TRBJ1-5, is DAGVTQSPTHLIKTRGQQVTLRCSPKSGHDTVSWYQQALGQGPQFIFQYYEEEERQRGNFPDRFSGHQFPNYSSELNVNALLLGDSALYLCASSLGQAWGNQPQHFGDGTRLSIL.

V gene TRBV27 combines with J gene TRBJ1-5; maybe TRBD1 (5 bases). The CDR3 spans 15 residues. Germline CDR1 MNHEY, CDR2 SMNVEV (reference sequence). The germline V and J ends were trimmed by 6 bases and 0 bases, with 12 bases remaining between them. Here the CDR3 reads CASRQTAISNQPQHF. The DNA of the CDR3 is TGTGCCAGCAGACAGACAGCGATTAGCAATCAGCCCCAGCATTTT.

This sequence joins TRBV9 and TRBJ2-2, with 13 bases aligning to TRBD2. Germline CDR1 and CDR2: SGDLS and YYNGEE. The CDR3 totals 16 residues. V was clipped by 4 bases and J by 6 bases; unmatched bases: 6. The CDR3 DNA reads as TGTGCCAGCAGCTATACTAGCGGGAGGGGAGCCGGGGAGCTGTTTTTT. This encodes CASSYTSGRGAGELFF.

This chain joins TRBV5-4 and TRBJ1-1; possible D gene TRBD1, 5 bases. Trimming cost V 4 bases and J 6 bases, with 13 bases left between them. The CDR3 sequence is 13 residues long. Germline lookup yields CDR1 SGHNT and CDR2 YYREEE (reference sequence). The CDR3 protein is CASSRIQGAEAFF. The CDR3 region has the DNA TGTGCCAGCAGCCGAATTCAGGGCGCTGAAGCTTTCTTT.

This clone was observed a few times. Mismatch with germline at one junction end may stem from a read error. The chain couples TRBV30 to TRBJ2-1, with 9 bases matching TRBD2. Germline V gives CDR1 GTSNPN, CDR2 SVGIG (reference sequence). This CDR3 is built from 14 residues. This CDR3 reads CAWSRGTSYDEQFF. DNA for the CDR3: TGTGCCTGGAGCCGCGGGACTAGCTACGATGAGCAGTTCTTC.

J is TRBJ2-3 and V is TRBV7-6, with TRBD2 matching over 7 bases. The length of the CDR3 is 16 residues. The junction had 9 bases not matched to a gene; V was cut back by 4 bases and J by 2 bases. Germline CDR1 SGHVS, CDR2 FNYEAQ. This CDR3 is CASSSARDYLTDTQYF. The DNA of the CDR3 is TGTGCCAGCAGCTCGGCCCGGGACTACCTCACAGATACGCAGTATTTT.

This clone was detected only a few times. The chain combines TRBV6-5 with TRBJ2-3; D possibly corresponds to TRBD2 (5 bases). Germline CDR1 MNHEY, CDR2 SVGAGI. The V and J ends lost 6 bases and 2 bases respectively, with 15 bases between them. The CDR3 spans 15 residues. Here the CDR3 reads CASSLRADNTDTQYF. DNA of the CDR3: TGTGCCAGCAGCTTGAGAGCGGATAACACAGATACGCAGTATTTT.